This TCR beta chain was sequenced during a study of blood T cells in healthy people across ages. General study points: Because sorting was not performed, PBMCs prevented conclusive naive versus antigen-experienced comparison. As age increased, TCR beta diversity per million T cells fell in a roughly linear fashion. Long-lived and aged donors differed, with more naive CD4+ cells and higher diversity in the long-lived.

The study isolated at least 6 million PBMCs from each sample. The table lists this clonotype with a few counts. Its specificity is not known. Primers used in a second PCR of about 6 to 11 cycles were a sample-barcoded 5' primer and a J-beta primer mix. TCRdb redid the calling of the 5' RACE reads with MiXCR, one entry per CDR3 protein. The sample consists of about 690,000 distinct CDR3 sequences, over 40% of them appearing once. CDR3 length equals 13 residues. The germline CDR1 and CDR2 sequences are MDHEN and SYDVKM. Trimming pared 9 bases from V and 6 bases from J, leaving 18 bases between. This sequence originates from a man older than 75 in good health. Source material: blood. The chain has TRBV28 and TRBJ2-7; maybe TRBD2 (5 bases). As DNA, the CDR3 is TGTGCCAGTCGTACTTTCGGGGTCGCCGAGCAGTACTTC. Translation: CASRTFGVAEQYF.